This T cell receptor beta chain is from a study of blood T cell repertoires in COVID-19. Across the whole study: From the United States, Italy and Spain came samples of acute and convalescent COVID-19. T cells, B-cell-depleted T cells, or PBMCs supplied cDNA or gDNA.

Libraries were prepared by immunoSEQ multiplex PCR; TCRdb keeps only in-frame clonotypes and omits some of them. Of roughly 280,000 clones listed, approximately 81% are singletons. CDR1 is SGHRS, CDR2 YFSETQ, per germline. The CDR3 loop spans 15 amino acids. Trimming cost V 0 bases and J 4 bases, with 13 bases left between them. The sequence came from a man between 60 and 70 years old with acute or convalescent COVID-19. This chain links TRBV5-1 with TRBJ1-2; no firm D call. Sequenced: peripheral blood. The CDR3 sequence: CASSLDTGFSYGYTF. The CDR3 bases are TGCGCCAGCAGCTTGGATACGGGTTTTTCCTATGGCTACACCTTC.